This TCR beta chain was profiled in a study of PD-1 blockade in classical Hodgkin lymphoma (dated by TCRdb to about 2020). With respect to the entire study: Nivolumab dosing was 3 mg/kg intravenously every 2 weeks, continuing until either disease progression or unacceptable toxicity. A peripheral blood immune signature of response to PD-1 blockade in classical Hodgkin lymphoma was defined using TCR beta sequencing and CyTOF.

Genomic DNA was isolated using the Qiagen DNeasy kit from unsorted PBMCs as well as from negatively selected CD4+ and CD8+ fractions. TCR beta CDR3 regions were subjected to amplification by immunoSEQ multiplex PCR with primers that anneal to V and J segments. A synthetic immune receptor repertoire was used to minimize amplification bias, and any residual bias was removed computationally once sequencing was done. The source study handled its data this way. Repertoire diversity was quantified as the Shannon entropy index using custom Python scripts. Unsorted, CD4+ and CD8+ repertoires were examined separately, except in combined analyses, for which CD4+ and CD8+ sequences were merged in silico. Clonal expansion was defined as a frequency increase of at least 2-fold after treatment compared with C1D1, and clones undetected at baseline were assigned a pseudocount of 0.5. Clones with 0 or 1 copy at C1D1 were classified as singleton clones, and clones with 2 or more copies were classified as non-singleton clones. Clones expanded in unsorted samples were assigned a CD4+, CD8+ or unknown annotation through matching of protein sequences in sorted samples from the same patient. Wilcoxon tests were applied to paired samples to test diversity changes from C1D1 to C4D1. Here the immuneACCESS table is served through TCRdb, limited to in-frame sequences with V and J called. Missing clones are a known gap in these copies; in checked studies unresolved V genes cover under half, and the rest lacks a known reason. V, J and clone size were drawn from that table, and D and trimming were deduced from the DNA. The sample table records around 92,000 clones; 83% of these occur just once. The ten biggest clones cover approximately 17% of the sample.

The sample's time point label, decoded: cycle 4 day 1 (C4D1), after 6 weeks of nivolumab. Relapse after autologous stem cell transplantation had occurred in all trial patients, and cohorts A, B and C were distinguished by prior brentuximab vedotin exposure. The trial cohort was composed of 56 patients with relapsed/refractory classical Hodgkin lymphoma, for whom complete response, partial response or progressive disease was recorded as best overall response. Single-agent nivolumab was administered to trial patients in the multi-cohort phase II CheckMate 205 trial. An independent review committee assessed best overall response using the 2007 International Working Group response criteria. Trial PBMCs were collected immediately before nivolumab initiation (C1D1) and during therapy at cycle 2 day 1 and cycle 4 day 1. After peripheral blood was drawn into 8 mL Vacutainer Cell Preparation Tubes, PBMCs were isolated by centrifugation and then cryopreserved.

Results the study describes overall, beyond this receptor: Patients starting nivolumab less than 1 year after ASCT had lower diversity and were excluded from later analyses to avoid confounding by immune reconstitution. By C4D1, a significant rise was seen in CD4+ TCR diversity but not in CD8+ TCR diversity (p=0.0027 vs p=0.16), and the rise was most apparent among complete responders (p=0.02). Trial patients achieving complete response had baseline diversity similar to newly diagnosed patients, whereas partial responders and progressors had significantly lower diversity. The study was limited to a single clinical trial cohort, and causes of repertoire differences, possibly disease activity or prior therapy, remained undefined. Baseline TCR diversity was reported as lower in newly diagnosed patients than in healthy donors, and lower still in relapsed/refractory patients.

For CDR1 and CDR2, the germline V gene lists ENHRY and SYGVKD. V sheds 11 bases and J sheds 0 bases, leaving 9 bases between their ends. The CDR3 starts with the cysteine, ends with the phenylalanine, and has 12 residues. The kept DNA is CDR3 alone, 36 bases in frame from the first base. In regard to this clone: Its antigen is unknown. No much larger clone exists at a distance of one base, and base qualities are not known.

This chain is built from TRBV10-3 and TRBJ2-3; the D gene cannot be resolved reliably. The TCR sequence derives from a human donor with classical Hodgkin lymphoma. The specimen was peripheral blood mononuclear cells (PBMCs), collected before the fourth cycle of nivolumab. In nucleotide form, the sequence is TGTGCCCTGAAGGGAAGCACAGATACGCAGTATTTT. Translated, this gives CALKGSTDTQYF.